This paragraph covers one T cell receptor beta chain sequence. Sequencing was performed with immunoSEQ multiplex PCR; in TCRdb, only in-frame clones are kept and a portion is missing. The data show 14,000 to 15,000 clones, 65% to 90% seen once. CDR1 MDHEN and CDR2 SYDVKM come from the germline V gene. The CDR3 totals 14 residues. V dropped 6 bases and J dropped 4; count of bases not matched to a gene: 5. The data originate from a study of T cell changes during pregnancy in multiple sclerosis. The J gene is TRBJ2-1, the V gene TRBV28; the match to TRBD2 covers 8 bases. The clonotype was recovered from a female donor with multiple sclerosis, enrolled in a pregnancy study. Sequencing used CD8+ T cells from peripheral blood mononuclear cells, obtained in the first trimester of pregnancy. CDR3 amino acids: CASSTLAGYNEQFF. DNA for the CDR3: TGTGCCAGCAGCACCCTAGCGGGTTACAATGAGCAGTTCTTC.